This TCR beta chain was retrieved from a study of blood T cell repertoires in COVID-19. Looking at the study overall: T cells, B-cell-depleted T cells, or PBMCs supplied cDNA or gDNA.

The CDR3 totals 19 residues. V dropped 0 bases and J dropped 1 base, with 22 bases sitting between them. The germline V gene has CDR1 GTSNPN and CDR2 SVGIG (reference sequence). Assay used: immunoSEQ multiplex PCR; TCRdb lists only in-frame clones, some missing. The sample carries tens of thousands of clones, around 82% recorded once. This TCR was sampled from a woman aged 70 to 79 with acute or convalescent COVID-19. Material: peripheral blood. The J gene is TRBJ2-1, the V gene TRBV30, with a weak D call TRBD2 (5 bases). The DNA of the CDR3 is TGTGCCTGGAGTGTAATTGGGAGCGGACGAGTGAGTTCCTACAATGAGCAGTTCTTC. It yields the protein CAWSVIGSGRVSSYNEQFF. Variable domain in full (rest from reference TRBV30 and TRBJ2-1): SQTIHQWPATLVQPVGSPLSLECTVEGTSNPNLYWYRQAAGRGLQLLFYSVGIGQISSEVPQNLSASRPQDRQFILSSKKLLLSDSGFYLCAWSVIGSGRVSSYNEQFFGPGTRLTVL.